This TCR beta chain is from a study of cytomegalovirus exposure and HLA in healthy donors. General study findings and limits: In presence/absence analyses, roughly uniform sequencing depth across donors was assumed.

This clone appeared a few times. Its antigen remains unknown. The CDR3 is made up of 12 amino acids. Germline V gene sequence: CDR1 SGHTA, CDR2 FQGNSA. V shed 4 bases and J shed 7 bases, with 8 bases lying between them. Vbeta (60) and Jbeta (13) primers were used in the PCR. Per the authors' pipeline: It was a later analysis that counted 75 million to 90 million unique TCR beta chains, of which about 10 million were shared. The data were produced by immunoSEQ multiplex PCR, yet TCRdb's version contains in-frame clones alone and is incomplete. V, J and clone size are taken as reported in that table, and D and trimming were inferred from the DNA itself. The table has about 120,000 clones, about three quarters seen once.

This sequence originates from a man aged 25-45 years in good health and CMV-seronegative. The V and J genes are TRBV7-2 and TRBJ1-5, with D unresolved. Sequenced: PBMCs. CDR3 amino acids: CASSYVGQPQHF. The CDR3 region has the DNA TGTGCCAGCAGCTATGTGGGCCAGCCCCAGCATTTT.